The present T cell receptor (beta chain) was sequenced within a study of T cell repertoires in cytomegalovirus infection. Findings and caveats of the study: HLA-C-restricted CMV-specific TCR beta clonotypes were dominant in the ex vivo response.

MiXCR was run by TCRdb on the reads, yielding one entry per CDR3 protein. The table lists 400,000 or so distinct CDR3 sequences, over 15% of them singletons. The germline V gene has CDR1 MDHEN and CDR2 SYDVKM. V trimming: 0 bases; J trimming: 5 bases; junction bases outside the gene matches: 7. This CDR3 has 16 amino acids. Of note for this clonotype: What it binds is not known.

The rearrangement uses TRBV28 and TRBJ2-1; 7 nucleotides align to TRBD2. The specimen was PBMCs. The TCR comes from a human donor in good health (CMV status not recorded). Some clones in this sample may be carry-over from other donors' samples. The CDR3 DNA is TGTGCCAGCAGTTTATGGGTCCTAGCGGTGGACAATGAGCAGTTCTTC. Amino acid sequence: CASSLWVLAVDNEQFF.